Reported below is one TCR beta chain. The antigen it recognizes is unknown. Per-base qualities were not stored, and no clone one base away is much larger. The protocol used for the library was the immunoSEQ multiplex PCR assay. For the multiplex PCR, a mixture combining 60 forward primers for TCR Vbeta segments and 13 reverse primers for TCR Jbeta segments was used. The CDR3 region of rearranged TCR beta genes was amplified from genomic DNA with a multiplex PCR assay. On the Illumina HiSeq System, the amplified TCR beta libraries were sequenced as 87-base-pair reads. Per the source publication's procedure: A later analysis counted 65 million to 90 million unique TCR beta chains across the 650 to 800 repertoires, and 10 million to 12 million of these chains were shared by at least two donors. Raw reads were error-corrected and collapsed into unique sequences with a nearest-neighbor algorithm that merged closely related sequences to remove PCR and sequencing errors. To assign V, D and J gene segments, CDR3 sequences were aligned to IMGT reference sequences. For a sequence to be retained, at least a six-nucleotide match to both a V gene segment and a J gene segment was required. Rearrangements were called productive when the CDR3 lacked stop codons and stayed in frame with V and J; all others were non-productive. CDR3 was defined by IMGT convention, running from the second conserved V-encoded cysteine to the conserved J-encoded phenylalanine. The earlier analysis of about 610 of the donors excluded any sequence lacking an unambiguous match to a single V gene segment. In an earlier analysis of approximately 610 of the donors, V segments were called functional above 56.7% productive rearrangements and were called segregating when the between-donor standard deviation exceeded 5%. A statistical classification framework was built for diagnosing cytomegalovirus status from the catalog of TCR beta chain sequences. In a later analysis, V and J genes were assigned by comparing TCR nucleotide sequences against IMGT/GENE-DB human TR gene sequences. Using the TCRdist pipeline, a later analysis assigned CDR3 sequences along with most-parsimonious VDJ recombination scenarios. In a later analysis, every TCR beta chain was defined by the combination of its CDR3 amino acid sequence and its V-gene family, and reads without a unique V-gene family were dropped. A later analysis removed over 500 highly shared, low-generation-probability nucleotide sequences to deal with suspected cross-contamination and a sequencing artifact. A later analysis calculated a clonal expansion index for each public chain from normalized within-repertoire ranks of inferred template counts. Generation probabilities in a later analysis came from a VDJ recombination model fitted to out-of-frame rearrangements, and those results were checked against IGoR. A later analysis scored TCR-TCR, TCR-HLA and TCR-CMV co-occurrence with hypergeometric tests, applying a repertoire-size bias correction to TCR pairs. False discovery rates were estimated in a later analysis by permuting HLA or CMV assignments 20 times. In a later analysis, co-occurring TCRs were grouped using DBSCAN, with TCRdist sequence similarity added in when clustering inside HLA-allele-positive subsets. For co-occurrence clustering, repertoires with fewer than 30,000 or more than 120,000 public chains were excluded, along with about five repertoires with anomalous nucleotide sharing. Drawn from immuneACCESS, this table holds only the in-frame rearrangements with V and J called that TCRdb kept. Clones are partly lost; checked studies trace under half to an unresolved V gene and leave the rest unexplained. V and J calls and clone size come straight from that table; D and trimming were deduced from the DNA. This sample holds about 150,000 clones; under 75% were observed only once. The top ten hold 2% to 2.5% of the sample.

The cohort comprised fewer than 700 healthy bone marrow donors. At the time of sampling, all cohort members were nominally healthy, though unrecorded immune exposures were likely present. The donor tested CMV seronegative, placing the donor among the 352 seronegative members of the cohort. Every donor gave a peripheral blood sample, and the peripheral blood mononuclear cells from that sample were used for TCR beta sequencing. The Qiagen DNeasy Blood Extraction Kit was used to extract genomic DNA from the blood cell samples. These data are taken from a study of cytomegalovirus exposure and HLA in healthy donors (dated by TCRdb to 2017 to 2019). As for the study more broadly: According to an earlier analysis of a few hundred of the donors, 150 million to 200 million T cells yielded 117 million unique TCR beta sequences and approximately 300 Gb of sequence data. An early release that covered more than 550 HLA-typed donors contained approximately 300 gigabases of sequencing data and 80 million or so unique TCR sequences. Among the roughly 370 genotyped donors, approximately 82% belonged to the genetic ancestry cluster associated with self-reported Caucasian donors. The study aimed to test whether signatures of past pathogen exposure could be identified by cataloging public T cell receptors. The T cell repertoires of 550 to 850 subjects were profiled by immunosequencing and related to cytomegalovirus serostatus. Along with the roughly 670-subject first cohort, a separate validation cohort of approximately 110 different subjects was used. To predict cytomegalovirus infection status, the study brought together high-throughput TCR immunosequencing, statistical association of individual TCRs with disease status, and machine learning. In a later analysis, previously published TCR beta repertoires from about 640 donors were re-analyzed and high-resolution HLA genotyping was added so that TCR occurrence patterns could be studied. The later analysis used no new phenotypic data to find candidate immune exposures, relying instead on TCR beta sequences and their occurrence across donors. To decide whether each TCR beta V gene segment behaved as functional or pseudogenic, an earlier analysis of several hundred of the donors relied on high-throughput TCR beta sequencing. Donor age, sex, ethnicity and CMV serostatus were collected together with the repertoire data. Genome-wide SNP genotypes for about 65% of the 666 donors were used in a later genetic analysis, which treated that subset as a discovery cohort. All discovery cohort repertoires had been generated on a single sequencing platform. Both class I and class II loci were covered by HLA typing, at four-digit resolution. Typing coverage differed by locus: A, B, C, DRB1 and DQB1 were typed in roughly 629-630 donors, DQA1 in about 550, DPA1 in approximately 610, and DPB1 in roughly 450. Roughly 5 DR-DQ haplotypes were handled as single units for association and clustering, since linkage in the cohort was strong. On average, approximately 250,000 unique TCR beta nucleotide sequences were sequenced per donor among 398 genotyped donors of the cohort, with roughly a sixth of those sequences being non-productive.

The paper as a whole reports these results and caveats: In a later analysis, HLA-associated TCR beta chains showed more clonal expansion and lower generation probabilities than non-associated chains that were equally common. A later genetic analysis associated a missense DCLRE1C variant with V-gene and J-gene trimming of TCR beta chains, and an independent cohort replicated the association. According to the authors, the approach could potentially be generalized to other disease states and immunological phenotypes. Correlated functional status among segregating V segments might be attributable to linkage disequilibrium, but an unknown experimental factor could not be ruled out. Several of the top co-occurrence clusters appeared to be linked to parvovirus B19, influenza, CMV and Epstein-Barr virus, according to a later analysis. A further reported finding was that TCR beta sequences accurately predicted the HLA-A and HLA-B alleles for most subjects in the first cohort. A later analysis found that most CMV-associated TCR beta chains appeared HLA-restricted, with HLA associations seemingly driven largely by CMV exposure. The cohort was sequenced for TCR beta chains only, and without alpha or paired-chain data the features that could be detected were limited. A total of 150 or so TCR beta chains were listed by the study as associated with cytomegalovirus. Cytomegalovirus status was reported to be diagnosed by the classifier with high specificity and sensitivity in both the original and validation cohorts. Most TCR sequences were observed very rarely across donors, whereas some public TCRs were present in many individuals. Because counts were too low, roughly 16 rarely observed V segments, including chromosome 9 orphons, were excluded from the earlier analysis of around 590 of the donors. Because HLA typing was missing for some donors at each locus, association tests included only the typed subset. Roughly uniform sequencing depth across donors was assumed in presence/absence analyses, although this assumption may not hold. A few of the identified cytomegalovirus-associated TCR beta chains were confirmed in vitro to be specific for cytomegalovirus antigens. Specific HLA alleles were associated with 15,000 to 20,000 TCR beta sequences at a false discovery rate of 0.05 in a later analysis. According to a later analysis, TCR association rates differed among HLA loci, with DRB1 alleles showing the most associated TCRs and HLA-C alleles showing the fewest. When HLA alleles, especially DR and DQ, strongly co-occurred, attributing TCR associations to individual alleles was difficult. For the cohort, immune exposure information was limited to CMV serostatus. Because the 87-base-pair reads could not distinguish some IMGT-functional V segments, including TRBV6-2 and TRBV6-3, those segments were excluded. A later genetic analysis reported fewer N-insertions in productive TCRs among donors in an Asian-associated ancestry cluster than the roughly 640-donor mean. The sequencing pipeline was judged likely to have produced a cluster of highly shared sequence variants as a technical artifact. Broadly in line with IMGT annotations, most TCR beta V segments showed up in productive rearrangements about 87% or about 30% of the time in an earlier analysis of 450 to 600 of the donors.

The germline V gene (reference sequence) provides CDR1 LNHNV and CDR2 YYDKDF. From V the trimming removes 5 bases and from J it removes 4 bases, while the gene matches leave 4 bases of the junction unaccounted for. From the cysteine up to the phenylalanine, the CDR3 has a length of 14 residues. This entry keeps only the CDR3 DNA: 42 bases, framed from base 1. This clonotype was obtained from a middle-aged woman in good health and CMV-seronegative. The chain links TRBV15 with TRBJ2-2, with 7 middle bases fitting TRBD2. Sequenced material: PBMCs. The nucleotides read TGTGCCACCAGCTCCCCGGGGGGCACCGGGGAGCTGTTTTTT. It codes for CATSSPGGTGELFF.